Shown below are 21 T cell receptor beta chains from a single sample sequenced in a study of blood T cell repertoires in COVID-19. Clones were sequenced by immunoSEQ multiplex PCR, and TCRdb holds only the in-frame ones, with some missing. There are fewer than 80,000 clones in the sample; around nine tenths occur only once, and 6.5% to 8.5% lies in the top ten. The sample consisted of peripheral blood. Receptors originate from a human donor in a cohort sampled during active COVID-19.

The CDR3 loop reads CASSQAGGTGAFF. DNA for the CDR3: TGTGCCAGCAGCCAGGCAGGGGGCACCGGAGCTTTCTTT. The gene calls are TRBV7-9 and TRBJ1-1; TRBD1 matches 8 bases. V shed 5 bases and J 10 bases; nucleotides not matched to a gene: 9. CDR1 and CDR2 from the germline V gene are SEHNR and FQNEAQ (reference sequence). The length of the CDR3 is 13 residues. The full variable domain, with the rest looked up from reference TRBV7-9 and TRBJ1-1, is DTGVSQNPRHKITKRGQNVTFRCDPISEHNRLYWYRQTLGQGPEFLTYFQNEAQLEKSRLLSDRFSAERPKGSFSTLEIQRTEQGDSAMYLCASSQAGGTGAFFGQGTRLTVV.

The V call is TRBV19, the J call TRBJ1-2; 7 bases are shared with TRBD1. The V gene's germline CDR1 is LNHDA and CDR2 SQIVND (reference sequence). Losses at the gene ends were 3 bases for V and 8 bases for J; bases not matched to a gene: 6. This CDR3 spans 13 amino acids. The CDR3 loop reads CASSIDRVGGYTF. The DNA of the CDR3 is TGTGCCAGTAGTATCGACAGGGTTGGGGGCTACACCTTC.

The chain links TRBV7-6 to TRBJ2-5, with 8 bases aligning to TRBD2. The CDR3 runs 15 residues. Germline CDR1 SGHVS, CDR2 FNYEAQ. The V gene end was trimmed by 5 bases and the J gene end by 4 bases; junction bases not matched to a gene: 9. This CDR3 reads CASSAETSVGETQYF. The DNA for the CDR3 is TGTGCCAGCAGCGCAGAGACTAGCGTTGGAGAGACCCAGTACTTC. Filled out from reference TRBV7-6 and TRBJ2-5, the complete variable domain reads GAGVSQSPRYKVTKRGQDVALRCDPISGHVSLYWYRQALGQGPEFLTYFNYEAQQDKSGLPNDRFSAERPEGSISTLTIQRTEQRDSAMYRCASSAETSVGETQYFGPGTRLLVL.

The chain carries TRBV5-5 and TRBJ2-7; perhaps TRBD1 as D (6 bases). Trimming removed 3 bases at V and 2 bases at J, with 12 bases between. The CDR3 length is 14 residues. Germline assignment: CDR1 SGHKS and CDR2 YYEKEE (reference sequence). CDR3 nucleotide sequence: TGTGCCAGCAGCTACTCGACAGGAGCCTACGAGCAGTACTTC. Amino acids: CASSYSTGAYEQYF.

The rearrangement links TRBV6-5 to TRBJ1-2, with TRBD1 matching 10 bases. V dropped 7 bases and J dropped 6; count of bases not matched to a gene: 5. Germline loops: CDR1 MNHEY, CDR2 SVGAGI. This CDR3 is built from 13 residues. The CDR3 protein is CASKKTGGDGYTF. The CDR3 nucleotides are TGTGCCAGCAAAAAGACAGGGGGCGATGGCTACACCTTC.

J is TRBJ2-7 and V is TRBV5-1; the D gene is possibly TRBD1 (7 bases). With 0 bases removed from V and 5 bases from J, the gap between germline ends came to 12 bases. Germline V CDR1 and CDR2: SGHRS, YFSETQ. This CDR3 contains 14 residues. The CDR3 here is CASSLVGRGDEQYF. The CDR3 DNA follows: TGCGCCAGCAGCTTGGTTGGCAGGGGGGACGAGCAGTACTTC.

V is TRBV6-1 and J is TRBJ2-5; perhaps TRBD2 as D (7 bases). The CDR3 is made up of 17 amino acids. Germline CDR1 reads MNHNS; CDR2 reads SASEGT. V dropped 1 base and J dropped 5 bases, with 20 bases sitting between them. The CDR3 is CASSEVGRGAAGETQYF. The CDR3, as DNA: TGTGCCAGCAGTGAAGTCGGACGGGGGGCCGCTGGGGAGACCCAGTACTTC.

Here the CDR3 DNA reads TGTGCCAGCTCACCCCAGGACATTCGCACAGATACGCAGTATTTT. It encodes CASSPQDIRTDTQYF. The V and J genes are TRBV18 and TRBJ2-3, with D possibly being TRBD1 (5 bases). The V and J ends lost 3 bases and 1 base respectively, with 11 bases between them. This CDR3 has 15 residues. CDR1 and CDR2 from the germline V gene are KGHSH and LQKENI. Full variable domain (rest looked up from reference TRBV18 and TRBJ2-3): NAGVMQNPRHLVRRRGQEARLRCSPMKGHSHVYWYRQLPEEGLKFMVYLQKENIIDESGMPKERFSAEFPKEGPSILRIQQVVRGDSAAYFCASSPQDIRTDTQYFGPGTRLTVL.

The CDR3 region has the DNA TGTGCCAGCAGCACCGGGGGGCCCCCCCGCACAGATACGCAGTATTTT. Amino acid sequence: CASSTGGPPRTDTQYF. This chain uses TRBV7-2 with TRBJ2-3; maybe TRBD2 (7 bases). The CDR3 contains 16 residues. Germline values: CDR1 SGHTA, CDR2 FQGNSA. Trimming left V 5 bases short and J 1 base short, with 16 bases between. Full variable domain (rest looked up from reference TRBV7-2 and TRBJ2-3): GAGVSQSPSNKVTEKGKDVELRCDPISGHTALYWYRQSLGQGLEFLIYFQGNSAPDKSGLPSDRFSAERTGGSVSTLTIQRTQQEDSAVYLCASSTGGPPRTDTQYFGPGTRLTVL.

The chain combines TRBV5-1 with TRBJ2-3; weak D call: TRBD1 (6 bases). This CDR3 has 15 amino acids. Trimming left V 4 bases short and J 2 bases short, with 14 bases between. In germline, CDR1 is SGHRS, CDR2 YFSETQ. The CDR3 region has the DNA TGCGCCAGCAGCAAGAGGACAGAATTCACAGATACGCAGTATTTT. It translates to CASSKRTEFTDTQYF.

This clone was detected only a few times. The genes are TRBV3-1 (or the pseudogene TRBV3-2) and TRBJ1-5, with D perhaps matching TRBD1 (5 bases). Germline V gene lookup returns CDR1 LGHDT and CDR2 YNNKEL (reference sequence). V was trimmed by 1 base and J by 9 bases, leaving 10 bases between them. The CDR3 contains 13 residues. The CDR3 DNA sequence: TGTGCCAGCAGCCAAGGTAGGGGTGGGCCCCAGCATTTT. Its translation: CASSQGRGGPQHF.

The J gene is TRBJ2-5, the V gene TRBV7-8; D is unclear. The germline V gene encodes CDR1 SGHVS and CDR2 FQNEAQ. Trimming pared 5 bases from V and 4 bases from J, leaving 8 bases between. The CDR3 sequence is 12 residues long. CDR3 region: CASSPPRETQYF. In nucleotides, the CDR3 is TGTGCCAGCAGCCCCCCGAGAGAGACCCAGTACTTC.

The rearrangement uses TRBV14 and TRBJ2-7; 9 bases fit TRBD1. In germline, CDR1 is SGHDN, CDR2 FVKESK. This CDR3 contains 15 residues. V shed 1 base, J shed 5 bases, and the junction held 6 bases outside the gene matches. CDR3 nucleotides: TGTGCCAGCAGCCAAGCCGGGACAGGGAGCGACGAGCAGTACTTC. This sequence encodes CASSQAGTGSDEQYF.

This clone was recorded only once. The CDR3 nucleotides are TGTGCCACCTCAGGTCCTCGGCTAGCGGGGGTCGGCGGCACAGATACGCAGTATTTT. As protein: CATSGPRLAGVGGTDTQYF. The V gene is TRBV10-3, the J gene TRBJ2-3, with 10 positions matching TRBD2. Germline V gives CDR1 ENHRY, CDR2 SYGVKD. J lost 1 base, V lost 10 bases, and 20 bases had no gene match. The CDR3 spans 19 residues.

The chain joins TRBV3-1 (or the pseudogene TRBV3-2) to TRBJ2-5, with 8 bases that match TRBD1. Germline values: CDR1 LGHDT, CDR2 YNNKEL (reference sequence). This CDR3 is 14 amino acids long. The V and J ends lost 1 base and 4 bases, in that order; junction bases with no gene match: 2. Written as DNA, the CDR3 is TGTGCCAGCAGCCAAGCAACAGGGGGAGAGACCCAGTACTTC. This codes for CASSQATGGETQYF.

The V and J genes are TRBV5-1 and TRBJ1-6, with 8 positions matching TRBD1. The CDR3 length is 16 residues. In germline, CDR1 is SGHRS, CDR2 YFSETQ. The trim removed 4 bases at V and 9 bases at J, leaving 12 bases unmatched. The CDR3 loop is CASSTGQGSVTSPLHF. The CDR3 DNA follows: TGCGCCAGCAGCACTGGACAGGGATCGGTTACTTCACCCCTCCACTTT.

The V and J genes are TRBV3-1 (or the pseudogene TRBV3-2) and TRBJ1-3; maybe TRBD1 (6 bases). There are 16 residues in the CDR3. Germline V gives CDR1 LGHDT, CDR2 YNNKEL (reference sequence). V lost 3 bases and J 0 bases, leaving 12 bases between the germline ends. In DNA, the CDR3 is TGTGCCAGCAGCCACCTGGGGGCCGCCTCTGGAAACACCATATATTTT. It is translated as CASSHLGAASGNTIYF.

The chain couples TRBV20-1 to TRBJ2-1, with a weak D call TRBD2 (6 bases). CDR1 is DFQATT and CDR2 is SNEGSKA in the germline V gene (reference sequence). V lost 3 bases to trimming and J lost 8 bases, with 11 bases between them. The CDR3 sequence is 12 residues long. The CDR3, as DNA: TGCAGTGCTAGTAACGGGGGTGATGAGCAGTTCTTC. Protein: CSASNGGDEQFF.

This clone was seen only a few times. The J gene is TRBJ1-5, the V gene TRBV19, with a possible D match to TRBD1 (5 bases). Trimming pared 10 bases from V and 7 bases from J, leaving 17 bases between. CDR1 and CDR2 from the germline V gene are LNHDA and SQIVND (reference sequence). This CDR3 is built from 13 residues. As DNA, the CDR3 is TGTGCCACCTCGGCGGGGGACCGGCAGCCCCAGCATTTT. Protein sequence: CATSAGDRQPQHF.

The chain is built from TRBV11-2 and TRBJ2-3, with TRBD2 matching over 11 bases. The CDR3 is 16 residues long. The V gene's germline CDR1 is SGHAT and CDR2 FQNNGV. V lost 5 bases and J lost 6; bases outside the gene matches: 10. This CDR3 reads CASSLRLAGYYDTQYF. The CDR3 nucleotides read TGTGCCAGCAGCCTGCGACTAGCGGGGTATTACGATACGCAGTATTTT. The variable domain in full, completed from reference TRBV11-2 and TRBJ2-3, reads EAGVAQSPRYKIIEKRQSVAFWCNPISGHATLYWYQQILGQGPKLLIQFQNNGVVDDSQLPKDRFSAERLKGVDSTLKIQPAKLEDSAVYLCASSLRLAGYYDTQYFGPGTRLTVL.

The chain combines TRBV5-6 with TRBJ1-1; 10 bases align to TRBD1. Trimming cost V 4 bases and J 9 bases; bases outside gene matches: 3. This CDR3 comprises 12 residues. Germline lookup yields CDR1 SGHDT and CDR2 YYEEEE. This CDR3 reads CASSPDRGQAFF. The CDR3 bases are TGTGCCAGCAGCCCCGACAGGGGGCAAGCTTTCTTT. Full variable domain (rest looked up from reference TRBV5-6 and TRBJ1-1): DAGVTQSPTHLIKTRGQQVTLRCSPKSGHDTVSWYQQALGQGPQFIFQYYEEEERQRGNFPDRFSGHQFPNYSSELNVNALLLGDSALYLCASSPDRGQAFFGQGTRLTVV.